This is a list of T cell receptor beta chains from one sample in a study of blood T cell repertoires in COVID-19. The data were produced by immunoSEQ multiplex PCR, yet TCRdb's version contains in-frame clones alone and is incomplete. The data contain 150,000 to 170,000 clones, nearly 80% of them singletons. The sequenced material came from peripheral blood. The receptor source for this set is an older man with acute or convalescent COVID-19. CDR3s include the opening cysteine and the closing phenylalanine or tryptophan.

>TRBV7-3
CASSVNPSYEQFF
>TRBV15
CATSRGVKRGNYGYTF
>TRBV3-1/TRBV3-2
CASSTVPSYEQYF
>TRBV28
CASSLGQIYGYTF
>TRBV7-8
CASSFRGTQYF
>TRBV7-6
CASSLYGSGDQNEQFF
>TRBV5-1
CASSQGTASTNEKLFF
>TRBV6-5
CASSSAGLGREDEQFF
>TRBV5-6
CASSFGDRENIQYF
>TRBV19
CASSIERQAAGANVLTF